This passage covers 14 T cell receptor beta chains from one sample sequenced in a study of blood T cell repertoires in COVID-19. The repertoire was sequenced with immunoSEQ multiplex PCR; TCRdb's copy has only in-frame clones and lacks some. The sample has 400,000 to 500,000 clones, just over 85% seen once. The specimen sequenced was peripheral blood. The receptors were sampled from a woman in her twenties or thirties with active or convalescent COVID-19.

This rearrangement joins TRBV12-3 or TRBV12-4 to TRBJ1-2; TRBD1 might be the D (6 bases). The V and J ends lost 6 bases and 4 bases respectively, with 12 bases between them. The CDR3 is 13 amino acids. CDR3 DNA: TGTGCCAGCAGCCTGAGGGGGTCCTATGGCTACACCTTC. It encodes CASSLRGSYGYTF.

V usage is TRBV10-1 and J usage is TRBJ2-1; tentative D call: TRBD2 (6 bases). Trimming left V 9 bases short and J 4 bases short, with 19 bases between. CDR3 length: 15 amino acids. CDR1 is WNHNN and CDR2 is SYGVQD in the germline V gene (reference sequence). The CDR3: CARPGTVAGYNEQFF. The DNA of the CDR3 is TGCGCCAGGCCTGGGACGGTCGCGGGGTACAATGAGCAGTTCTTC.

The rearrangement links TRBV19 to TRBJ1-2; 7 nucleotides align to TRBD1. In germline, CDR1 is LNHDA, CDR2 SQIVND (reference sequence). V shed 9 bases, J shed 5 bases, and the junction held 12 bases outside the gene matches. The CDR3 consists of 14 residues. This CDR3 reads CARGQNSVQYGYTF. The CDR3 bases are TGTGCCAGGGGACAGAACTCGGTTCAGTATGGCTACACCTTC.

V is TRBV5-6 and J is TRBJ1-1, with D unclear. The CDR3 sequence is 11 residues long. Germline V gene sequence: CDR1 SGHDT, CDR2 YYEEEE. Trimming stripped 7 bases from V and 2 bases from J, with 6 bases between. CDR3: CASAGNTEAFF. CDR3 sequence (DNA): TGTGCCAGCGCGGGTAACACTGAAGCTTTCTTT.

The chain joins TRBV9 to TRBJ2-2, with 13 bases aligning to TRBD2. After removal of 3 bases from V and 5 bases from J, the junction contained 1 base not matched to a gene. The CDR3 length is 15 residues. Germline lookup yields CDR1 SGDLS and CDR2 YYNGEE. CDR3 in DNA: TGTGCCAGCAGCGGACTAGCGGGAGGAACCGGGGAGCTGTTTTTT. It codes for CASSGLAGGTGELFF.

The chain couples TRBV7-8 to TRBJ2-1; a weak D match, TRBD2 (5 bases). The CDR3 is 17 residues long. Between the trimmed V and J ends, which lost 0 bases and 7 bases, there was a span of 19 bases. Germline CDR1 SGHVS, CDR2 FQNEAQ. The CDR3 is CASSLASFSGGYNEQFF. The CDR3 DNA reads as TGTGCCAGCAGCTTAGCGAGTTTCAGCGGTGGGTATAATGAGCAGTTCTTC.

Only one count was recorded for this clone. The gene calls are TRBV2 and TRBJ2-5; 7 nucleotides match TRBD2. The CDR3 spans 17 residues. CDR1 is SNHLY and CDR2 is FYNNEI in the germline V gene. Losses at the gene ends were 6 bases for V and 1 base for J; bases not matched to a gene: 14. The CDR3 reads CASSPGEGINAQETQYF. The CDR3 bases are TGTGCCAGCAGCCCTGGGGAGGGGATCAATGCCCAAGAGACCCAGTACTTC. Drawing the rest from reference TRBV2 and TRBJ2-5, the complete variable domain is EPEVTQTPSHQVTQMGQEVILRCVPISNHLYFYWYRQILGQKVEFLVSFYNNEISEKSEIFDDQFSVERPDGSNFTLKIRSTKLEDSAMYFCASSPGEGINAQETQYFGPGTRLLVL.

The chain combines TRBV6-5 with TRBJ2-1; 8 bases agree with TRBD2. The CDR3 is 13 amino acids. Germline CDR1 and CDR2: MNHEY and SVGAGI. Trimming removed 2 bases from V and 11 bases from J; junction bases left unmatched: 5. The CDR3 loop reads CASSYPGGPQQFF. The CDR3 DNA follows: TGTGCCAGCAGTTACCCGGGGGGGCCCCAGCAGTTCTTC.

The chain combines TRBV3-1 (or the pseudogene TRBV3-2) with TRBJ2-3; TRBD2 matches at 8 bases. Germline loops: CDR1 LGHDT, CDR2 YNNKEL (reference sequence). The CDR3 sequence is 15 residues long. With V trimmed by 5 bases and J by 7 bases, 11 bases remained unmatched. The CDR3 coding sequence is TGTGCCAGCAGCGGGGGCGGGGGGCCCTTTTATACGCAGTATTTT. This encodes CASSGGGGPFYTQYF.

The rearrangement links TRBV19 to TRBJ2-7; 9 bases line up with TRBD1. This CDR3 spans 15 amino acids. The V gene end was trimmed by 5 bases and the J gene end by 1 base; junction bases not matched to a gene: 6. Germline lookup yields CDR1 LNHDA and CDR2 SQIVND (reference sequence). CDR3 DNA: TGTGCCAGTAGTCTCGGACAGGGGTTTTCCTACGAGCAGTACTTC. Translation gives CASSLGQGFSYEQYF.

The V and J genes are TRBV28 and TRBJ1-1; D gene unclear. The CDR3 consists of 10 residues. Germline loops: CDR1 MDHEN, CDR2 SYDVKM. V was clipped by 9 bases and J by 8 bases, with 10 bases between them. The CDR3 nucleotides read TGTGCCAGGGCAGGTTGGGAAGCTTTCTTT. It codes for CARAGWEAFF. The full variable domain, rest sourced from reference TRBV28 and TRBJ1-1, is DVKVTQSSRYLVKRTGEKVFLECVQDMDHENMFWYRQDPGLGLRLIYFSYDVKMKEKGDIPEGYSVSREKKERFSLILESASTNQTSMYLCARAGWEAFFGQGTRLTVV.

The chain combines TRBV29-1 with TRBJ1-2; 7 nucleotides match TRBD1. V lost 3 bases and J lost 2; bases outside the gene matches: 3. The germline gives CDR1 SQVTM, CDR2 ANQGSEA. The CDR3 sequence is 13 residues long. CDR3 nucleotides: TGCAGCGTTGAGGGACAGCTCAACTATGGCTACACCTTC. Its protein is CSVEGQLNYGYTF.

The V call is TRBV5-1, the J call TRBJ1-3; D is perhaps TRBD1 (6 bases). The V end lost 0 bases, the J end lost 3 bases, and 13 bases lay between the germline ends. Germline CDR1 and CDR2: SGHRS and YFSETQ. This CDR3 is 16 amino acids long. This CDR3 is CASSLGQGIYGNTIYF. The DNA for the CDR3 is TGCGCCAGCAGCTTGGGGCAGGGGATATATGGAAACACCATATATTTT. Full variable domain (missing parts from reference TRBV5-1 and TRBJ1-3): KAGVTQTPRYLIKTRGQQVTLSCSPISGHRSVSWYQQTPGQGLQFLFEYFSETQRNKGNFPGRFSGRQFSNSRSEMNVSTLELGDSALYLCASSLGQGIYGNTIYFGEGSWLTVV.

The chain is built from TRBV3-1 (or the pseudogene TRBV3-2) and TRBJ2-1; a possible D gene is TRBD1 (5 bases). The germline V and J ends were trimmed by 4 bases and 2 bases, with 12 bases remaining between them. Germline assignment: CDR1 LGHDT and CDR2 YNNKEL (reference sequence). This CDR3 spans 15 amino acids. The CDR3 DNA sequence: TGTGCCAGCAGCCCTGACAGTGCTACCTACAATGAGCAGTTCTTC. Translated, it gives CASSPDSATYNEQFF.